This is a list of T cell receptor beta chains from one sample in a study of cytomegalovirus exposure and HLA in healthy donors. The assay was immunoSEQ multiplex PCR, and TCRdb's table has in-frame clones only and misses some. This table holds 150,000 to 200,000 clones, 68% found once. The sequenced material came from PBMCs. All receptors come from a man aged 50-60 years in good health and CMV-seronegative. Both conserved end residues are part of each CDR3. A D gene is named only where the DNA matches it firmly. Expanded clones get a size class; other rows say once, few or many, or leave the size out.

CASSSPGLAADYEQYF	TGTGCCAGCAGTTCGCCGGGACTAGCGGCAGACTACGAGCAGTACTTC	TRBJ2-7	TRBV28	TRBD2	few
CASSGDSGYGYTF	TGTGCCAGCAGTGGGGACAGCGGCTATGGCTACACCTTC	TRBJ1-2	TRBV2	TRBD1	NA
CASSSKGGDTEAFF	TGTGCCAGCAGCTCTAAAGGGGGGGACACTGAAGCTTTCTTT	TRBJ1-1	TRBV7-6	NA	few
CAVQGGDSNQPQHF	TGTGCCGTTCAAGGGGGGGATAGCAATCAGCCCCAGCATTTT	TRBJ1-5	TRBV10-3	NA	few
CASSLAVNSPLHF	TGTGCCAGCAGTTTGGCGGTTAATTCACCCCTCCACTTT	TRBJ1-6	TRBV27	NA	NA
CASSPFATSGGYTQYF	TGCGCCAGCAGCCCCTTCGCGACTAGCGGGGGGTATACGCAGTATTTT	TRBJ2-3	TRBV4-1	TRBD2	NA
CASSRTGGEQFF	TGTGCCAGTAGCCGGACGGGGGGGGAGCAGTTCTTC	TRBJ2-1	TRBV19	TRBD2	NA
CASSLSWTGAYEQYF	TGTGCCAGCAGCTTAAGTTGGACAGGGGCCTACGAGCAGTACTTC	TRBJ2-7	TRBV7-3	TRBD1	NA
CASSLAVSRVEEKLFF	TGTGCCAGCAGCTTAGCGGTCTCCAGGGTCGAAGAAAAACTGTTTTTT	TRBJ1-4	TRBV7-9	NA	NA
CASTPGQGKNTEAFF	TGTGCCAGCACCCCGGGACAGGGGAAGAACACTGAAGCTTTCTTT	TRBJ1-1	TRBV5-6	TRBD1	NA
CASSEPGQPLNEKLFF	TGCGCCAGCAGTGAGCCGGGACAGCCCCTTAATGAAAAACTGTTTTTT	TRBJ1-4	TRBV10-1	TRBD1	NA
CASSLSNPGLGEQYF	TGTGCCAGCAGCTTATCCAACCCAGGGCTGGGGGAGCAGTACTTC	TRBJ2-7	TRBV7-2	NA	NA